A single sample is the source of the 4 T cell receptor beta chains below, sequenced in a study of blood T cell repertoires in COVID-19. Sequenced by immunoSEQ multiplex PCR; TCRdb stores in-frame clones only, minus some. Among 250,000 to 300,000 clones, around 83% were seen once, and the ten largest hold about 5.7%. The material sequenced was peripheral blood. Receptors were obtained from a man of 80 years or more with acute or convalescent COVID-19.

CDR3 sequence: CASRERGAGTDTQYF. CDR3 bases: TGTGCCAGCAGGGAGCGGGGGGCGGGCACAGATACGCAGTATTTT. The rearrangement links TRBV2 to TRBJ2-3; 9 nucleotides line up with TRBD2. CDR1 and CDR2 (germline): SNHLY, FYNNEI. The CDR3 length is 15 residues. After removal of 6 bases from V and 1 base from J, the junction contained 5 bases not matched to a gene. Full variable domain (remainder filled in from reference TRBV2 and TRBJ2-3): EPEVTQTPSHQVTQMGQEVILRCVPISNHLYFYWYRQILGQKVEFLVSFYNNEISEKSEIFDDQFSVERPDGSNFTLKIRSTKLEDSAMYFCASRERGAGTDTQYFGPGTRLTVL.

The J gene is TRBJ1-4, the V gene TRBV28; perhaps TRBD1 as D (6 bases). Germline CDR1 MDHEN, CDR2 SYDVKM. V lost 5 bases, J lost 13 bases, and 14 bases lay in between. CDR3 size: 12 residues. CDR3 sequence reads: CASSGVGATLFF. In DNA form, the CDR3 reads TGTGCCAGCAGTGGGGTGGGGGCCACACTGTTTTTT.

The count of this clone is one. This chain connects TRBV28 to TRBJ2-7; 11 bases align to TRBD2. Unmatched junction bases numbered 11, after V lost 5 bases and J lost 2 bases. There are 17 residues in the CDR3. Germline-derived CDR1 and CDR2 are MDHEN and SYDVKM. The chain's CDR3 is CASSPLGLAEITYEQYF. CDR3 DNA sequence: TGTGCCAGCAGTCCGCTGGGACTAGCGGAAATTACCTACGAGCAGTACTTC. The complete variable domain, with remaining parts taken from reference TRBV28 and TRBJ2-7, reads DVKVTQSSRYLVKRTGEKVFLECVQDMDHENMFWYRQDPGLGLRLIYFSYDVKMKEKGDIPEGYSVSREKKERFSLILESASTNQTSMYLCASSPLGLAEITYEQYFGPGTRLTVT.

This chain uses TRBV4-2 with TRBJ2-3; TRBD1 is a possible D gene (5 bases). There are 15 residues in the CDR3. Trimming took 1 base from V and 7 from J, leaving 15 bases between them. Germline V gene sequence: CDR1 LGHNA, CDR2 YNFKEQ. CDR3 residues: CASSQGGGTVYTQYF. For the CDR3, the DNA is TGTGCCAGCAGCCAAGGGGGCGGAACTGTGTATACGCAGTATTTT.